A single sample gave rise to the 11 T cell receptor beta chains below, sequenced in a study of blood T cell repertoires in COVID-19. The assay was immunoSEQ multiplex PCR, and TCRdb's table has in-frame clones only and misses some. This sample has about 230,000 clones, with approximately 87% found just once. The sequencing sample was made of peripheral blood. These receptors were taken from a woman aged 70 to 79 with active or convalescent COVID-19.

The chain couples TRBV5-1 to TRBJ2-6; perhaps TRBD2 as D (5 bases). CDR1 SGHRS and CDR2 YFSETQ come from the germline V gene. CDR3 size: 15 residues. V was shortened by 3 bases and J by 2 bases, with 9 bases between the two germline ends. DNA for the CDR3: TGCGCCAGCAGCTCGGGGTCGACTGGGGCCAACGTCCTGACTTTC. The encoded protein is CASSSGSTGANVLTF.

J is TRBJ2-2 and V is TRBV10-3; 11 positions agree with TRBD1. Trimming at V came to 3 bases and at J to 4 bases, leaving 4 bases not matched to a gene. This CDR3 is 16 amino acids long. Germline V lookup: CDR1 ENHRY, CDR2 SYGVKD. The CDR3 DNA reads as TGTGCCATCAGTGATTGGACAGGGGGCGGCACCGGGGAGCTGTTTTTT. Protein: CAISDWTGGGTGELFF.

This clone was observed a few times. V is TRBV24-1 and J is TRBJ1-4, with 7 nucleotides matching TRBD1. Germline lookup yields CDR1 KGHDR and CDR2 SFDVKD. J was trimmed by 8 bases and V by 3 bases; bases with no gene match: 8. The CDR3 runs 15 residues. The CDR3 here is CATSDASDRSEKLFF. CDR3 DNA sequence: TGTGCCACCAGTGATGCCTCGGACAGGAGCGAAAAACTGTTTTTT.

In this sample, this clone turned up a few times. This chain links TRBV30 with TRBJ2-3; D is unclear. Looked up from germline, CDR1 is GTSNPN and CDR2 is SVGIG (reference sequence). This CDR3 contains 15 residues. The V and J ends lost 2 bases and 3 bases respectively, with 15 bases between them. CDR3 in DNA: TGTGCCTGGAGTATCGACAAGTGGAATACAGATACGCAGTATTTT. It encodes CAWSIDKWNTDTQYF.

The CDR3 region is CSVWDRGGYGYTF. CDR3 coding DNA: TGCAGCGTCTGGGACAGGGGGGGGTATGGCTACACCTTC. This sequence joins TRBV29-1 and TRBJ1-2; 11 bases are shared with TRBD1. The CDR3 totals 13 residues. Trimming at V came to 6 bases and at J to 5 bases, leaving 5 bases not matched to a gene. The germline CDR1 and CDR2 sequences are SQVTM and ANQGSEA.

The rearrangement joins TRBV6-6 to TRBJ1-5; tentative D call: TRBD1 (6 bases). The CDR3 sequence is 15 residues long. The V end was cut by 5 bases, the J end by 4 bases, with 15 bases between. Germline assignment: CDR1 MNHNY and CDR2 SVGAGI (reference sequence). CDR3: CASSTPRGPNQPQHF. The CDR3 DNA reads TGTGCCAGCAGTACCCCCAGGGGACCTAATCAGCCCCAGCATTTT.

The chain links TRBV12-1 to TRBJ2-1; the table's D call, TRBD2, was not checked against the DNA. TRBV12-1 is a documented pseudogene. The CDR3 length is 19 residues. As DNA, the CDR3 is TGTGCCAGCAGCTTTGGGGGACTAGCGTCTCAGCACACCTACAATGAGCAGTTCTTC. Translated, it gives CASSFGGLASQHTYNEQFF.

This sequence joins TRBV19 and TRBJ1-1; no clear D. The CDR3 loop spans 14 amino acids. Trimming left V 6 bases short and J 1 base short, with 12 bases between. Germline V gene lookup returns CDR1 LNHDA and CDR2 SQIVND (reference sequence). CDR3 sequence: CASRVGSTNTEAFF. The CDR3 region has the DNA TGTGCCAGTAGGGTCGGGTCGACGAACACTGAAGCTTTCTTT.

V gene TRBV5-1 combines with J gene TRBJ1-2; the D gene is possibly TRBD1 (5 bases). The V and J ends lost 4 bases and 2 bases respectively, with 12 bases between them. There are 14 residues in the CDR3. The germline V gene encodes CDR1 SGHRS and CDR2 YFSETQ. The CDR3 DNA reads TGCGCCAGCAGCCGGACAAACACCAACTATGGCTACACCTTC. Translation: CASSRTNTNYGYTF. Full variable domain (remainder filled in from reference TRBV5-1 and TRBJ1-2): KAGVTQTPRYLIKTRGQQVTLSCSPISGHRSVSWYQQTPGQGLQFLFEYFSETQRNKGNFPGRFSGRQFSNSRSEMNVSTLELGDSALYLCASSRTNTNYGYTFGSGTRLTVV.

This chain links TRBV28 with TRBJ2-7, with D perhaps matching TRBD2 (6 bases). Looked up from germline, CDR1 is MDHEN and CDR2 is SYDVKM. Trimming removed 3 bases at V and 4 bases at J, with 31 bases between. The CDR3 sequence is 20 residues long. DNA for the CDR3: TGTGCCAGCAGTTTCGGGGGACGGCCTTCGCTCGGGTCAACTCCTTACGAGCAGTACTTC. Its translation is CASSFGGRPSLGSTPYEQYF. Based on the CDR3 plus reference TRBV28 and TRBJ2-7, the full variable domain is DVKVTQSSRYLVKRTGEKVFLECVQDMDHENMFWYRQDPGLGLRLIYFSYDVKMKEKGDIPEGYSVSREKKERFSLILESASTNQTSMYLCASSFGGRPSLGSTPYEQYFGPGTRLTVT.

The V call is TRBV11-2, the J call TRBJ1-1, with 7 bases identical to TRBD1. The CDR3 length is 15 residues. Germline loops: CDR1 SGHAT, CDR2 FQNNGV. With 3 bases clipped from V and 6 bases from J, the junction kept 10 bases outside the gene matches. This CDR3 is CASSFLRGAVAEAFF. CDR3 DNA: TGTGCCAGCAGCTTCCTCAGGGGGGCCGTAGCTGAAGCTTTCTTT.